These 22 T cell receptor beta chains originate from one sample sequenced in a study of blood T cells in healthy people across ages (dated by TCRdb to 2014 to 2015). Library generation was performed with 5' RACE. Data came from an Illumina HiSeq 2500. A second PCR of about 6 to 11 cycles was run with a J-beta primer mix and a sample-barcoded 5' primer. The public reads were run again by TCRdb, first through fastp at Q25 and then through MiXCR, and only productive beta chains were kept. Identical CDR3 proteins give one entry, which carries the most common genes and DNA. Here the sample has some 900,000 distinct CDR3 sequences; under 35% occur a single time. Clones ranked in the top ten supply around a sixth of the sample. The specimen was blood. The receptors stem from a woman aged 80 or older in good health.

Many counts were recorded for this clonotype. This chain links TRBV9 with TRBJ2-7, with TRBD2 identical over 14 bases. Germline V gives CDR1 SGDLS, CDR2 YYNGEE. This CDR3 is 16 amino acids long. V trimming: 3 bases; J trimming: 3 bases; junction bases outside the gene matches: 5. This CDR3 is CASSGGLAGGNYEQYF. The CDR3 bases are TGTGCCAGCAGCGGAGGACTAGCGGGGGGTAACTACGAGCAGTACTTC.

There are many counts of this clonotype. The V call is TRBV7-2, the J call TRBJ1-2; 7 nucleotides align to TRBD1. Losses at the gene ends were 3 bases for V and 6 bases for J; bases not matched to a gene: 1. The CDR3 is made up of 12 amino acids. Germline V gene lookup returns CDR1 SGHTA and CDR2 FQGNSA. CDR3 bases: TGTGCCAGCAGCTTTGACAGGGATGGCTACACCTTC. Translating gives CASSFDRDGYTF.

A few counts support this clonotype. The chain is built from TRBV5-1 and TRBJ1-2; possibly TRBD1 for D (5 bases). The germline V gene has CDR1 SGHRS and CDR2 YFSETQ. The length of the CDR3 is 17 residues. The V gene lost 0 bases and the J gene lost 8 bases, with 23 bases spanning the gap. This CDR3 reads CASSLGGSRAESGGYTF. Here the CDR3 DNA reads TGCGCCAGCAGCTTGGGGGGCTCCAGGGCCGAGAGTGGGGGCTACACCTTC.

This clonotype has a count of ten or more. The genes are TRBV6-6 and TRBJ2-1, with TRBD2 as a possible D gene (6 bases). This CDR3 region has 12 residues. Germline CDR1 reads MNHNY; CDR2 reads SVGAGI (reference sequence). The V and J ends lost 6 bases and 9 bases respectively, with 12 bases between them. The CDR3 DNA reads TGTGCCAGCAGCCCTAGCGACCGTGAGCAGTTCTTC. It is translated as CASSPSDREQFF.

In its sample, this clonotype was seen once. The V and J genes are TRBV5-1 and TRBJ2-6; the D is unclear. Germline lookup yields CDR1 SGHRS and CDR2 YFSETQ. Deletions cut 4 bases from V and 0 bases from J, with 8 bases between. This CDR3 comprises 15 residues. The chain's CDR3 is CASSVQNSGANVLTF. The CDR3 nucleotides are TGCGCCAGCAGCGTACAAAACTCTGGGGCCAACGTCCTGACTTTC.

V is TRBV5-1 and J is TRBJ1-1; 10 bases line up with TRBD1. V shed 3 bases and J 6 bases; nucleotides not matched to a gene: 5. Germline CDR1 and CDR2: SGHRS and YFSETQ. The CDR3 contains 14 residues. CDR3 in DNA: TGCGCCAGCAGCTGGAGACAGGGGGCTCCTGAAGCTTTCTTT. Translated, it gives CASSWRQGAPEAFF.

On this clonotype: An end of the junction differs from the germline gene, which may be a read error. The chain has TRBV27 and TRBJ1-2; TRBD1 might be the D (6 bases). CDR3 size: 14 residues. The germline V gene encodes CDR1 MNHEY and CDR2 SMNVEV (reference sequence). The CDR3 here is CASSGTQTNCGYTF. The CDR3, as DNA: TGTGCCAGCAGTGGGACACAAACTAACTGTGGCTACACCTTC.

This sequence joins TRBV4-1 and TRBJ2-1; 7 nucleotides match TRBD1. The J call may be faulty, since TRBJ2-7 better matches the DNA end. The CDR3 is 13 amino acids. Looked up from germline, CDR1 is MGHRA and CDR2 is YSYEKL. The CDR3 nucleotides read TGCGCCAGCAGCCTTCGACAGGGATGGGAGCAGTACTTC. This encodes CASSLRQGWEQYF.

At least ten counts were recorded for this clonotype. The chain recombines TRBV12-3 or TRBV12-4 with TRBJ1-6; maybe TRBD1 (5 bases). The V and J ends lost 1 base and 13 bases respectively, with 11 bases between them. This CDR3 contains 13 residues. CDR3 in DNA: TGTGCCAGCAGTTTAGAGGGGATAGCCCCCCTCCACTTT. Translating gives CASSLEGIAPLHF.

A few counts support this clonotype. An end of the junction differs from the germline gene, which may be a read error. The genes are TRBV6-2 or TRBV6-3 and TRBJ2-1; D is possibly TRBD1 or TRBD2 (5 bases each). CDR3 size: 15 residues. Germline lookup yields CDR1 MNHEY and CDR2 SVGEGT. The CDR3 DNA sequence: TGTGCCGGCAGTCCCCAAGACCCAACGGGGCATGAGCAGTTCTTC. It specifies CAGSPQDPTGHEQFF.

Concerning this clonotype itself: This may stem from a read error, because a much larger clone lies one nucleotide away. The chain couples TRBV6-2 or TRBV6-3 to TRBJ2-3, with 9 bases fitting TRBD1. CDR3 length equals 14 residues. The V and J ends lost 5 bases and 8 bases, in that order; junction bases with no gene match: 8. Germline-derived CDR1 and CDR2 are MNHEY and SVGEGT. DNA of the CDR3: TGTGCCAGCAGTGCCGGGACAGGGAGTGGTACGCAGTATTTT. Translating gives CASSAGTGSGTQYF.

This clonotype turned up a few times. The chain uses TRBV18 and TRBJ1-3; D is uncertain. V was clipped by 6 bases and J by 8 bases, with 11 bases between them. Looked up from germline, CDR1 is KGHSH and CDR2 is LQKENI. This CDR3 has 12 residues. CDR3 residues: CASSHMRDTIYF. The CDR3 DNA follows: TGTGCCAGCTCTCACATGAGAGACACCATATATTTT.

In regard to this clonotype: This may stem from a read error, because a much larger clone lies one nucleotide away. This sequence joins TRBV20-1 and TRBJ2-7; D is perhaps TRBD2 (5 bases). The germline V gene encodes CDR1 DFQATT and CDR2 SNEGSKA (reference sequence). This CDR3 region has 14 residues. The V end lost 3 bases, the J end lost 7 bases, and 19 bases lay between the germline ends. CDR3 loop: CSASVTGIYNEQYF. The CDR3 nucleotides are TGCAGTGCTAGCGTTACGGGGATCTACAATGAGCAGTACTTC.

This clonotype was recorded a few times. This chain joins TRBV6-2 or TRBV6-3 and TRBJ1-5; a possible D gene is TRBD1 (5 bases). Germline V gives CDR1 MNHEY, CDR2 SVGEGT. The CDR3 has 14 amino acids. V was shortened by 6 bases and J by 7 bases, with 16 bases between the two germline ends. The CDR3 region has the DNA TGTGCCAGCAGCTCCGGGGGGGTTGTGCAGCCCCAGCATTTT. As protein: CASSSGGVVQPQHF.

The V call is TRBV5-1, the J call TRBJ2-5, with D possibly TRBD2 on 6 matching bases. This CDR3 is built from 13 residues. The V gene's germline CDR1 is SGHRS and CDR2 YFSETQ. Trimming pared 5 bases from V and 4 bases from J, leaving 12 bases between. Written as DNA, the CDR3 is TGCGCCAGCAGGCAGGCCGGGGGAGAGACCCAGTACTTC. Residues: CASRQAGGETQYF.

This clonotype has just a few counts. This chain connects TRBV28 to TRBJ1-5, with 10 bases aligning to TRBD1. V shed 6 bases, J shed 5 bases, and the junction held 19 bases outside the gene matches. Germline CDR1 MDHEN, CDR2 SYDVKM. CDR3 length: 19 residues. This chain's CDR3 is CASRTGTGVGGNFDQPQHF. CDR3 nucleotide sequence: TGTGCCAGCAGAACCGGGACAGGGGTGGGAGGTAATTTTGATCAGCCCCAGCATTTT.

The genes are TRBV20-1 and TRBJ1-1, with D unclear. V lost 7 bases, J lost 1 base, and 10 bases lay in between. This CDR3 is 12 amino acids long. Germline V gene data show CDR1 as DFQATT and CDR2 as SNEGSKA (reference sequence). Here the CDR3 reads CSGGFKNTEAFF. CDR3 nucleotides: TGCAGTGGGGGATTCAAGAACACTGAAGCTTTCTTT.

This chain's CDR3 is CSVGGRGTGGPDTQYF. The CDR3 nucleotides are TGCAGCGTTGGGGGGCGGGGGACAGGGGGCCCAGATACGCAGTATTTT. V is TRBV29-1 and J is TRBJ2-3, with 12 bases identical to TRBD1. Germline values: CDR1 SQVTM, CDR2 ANQGSEA. The ends lost 4 bases at V and 4 bases at J; junction bases unmatched: 9. The CDR3 extends over 16 amino acids.

This chain uses TRBV24-1 with TRBJ2-3, with a weak D call TRBD1 (5 bases). The CDR3 runs 13 residues. Trimming took 7 bases from V and 5 from J, leaving 12 bases between them. CDR1 and CDR2 from the germline V gene are KGHDR and SFDVKD. CDR3 DNA sequence: TGTGCCACCAGAGGGGCAGTCGGAGATACGCAGTATTTT. Translating gives CATRGAVGDTQYF.

The table lists this clonotype with many counts. The chain links TRBV2 to TRBJ2-3, with D perhaps given as TRBD1 or TRBD2 (6 bases each). V was trimmed by 11 bases and J by 6 bases, leaving 18 bases between them. The CDR3 runs to 13 residues. Germline-derived CDR1 and CDR2 are SNHLY and FYNNEI. The CDR3 protein is CAPRRGERDTQYF. The CDR3 DNA reads as TGTGCCCCAAGAAGGGGGGAGCGGGATACGCAGTATTTT. Complete variable domain (other parts from reference TRBV2 and TRBJ2-3): EPEVTQTPSHQVTQMGQEVILRCVPISNHLYFYWYRQILGQKVEFLVSFYNNEISEKSEIFDDQFSVERPDGSNFTLKIRSTKLEDSAMYFCAPRRGERDTQYFGPGTRLTVL.

A few counts support this clonotype. A read error may be the cause here, since a much bigger clone is one base away. The chain recombines TRBV7-2 with TRBJ2-4, with D perhaps TRBD2 (5 bases). V lost 0 bases and J lost 2, with 14 bases in between. Germline loops: CDR1 SGHTA, CDR2 FQGNSA. The CDR3 totals 17 residues. The CDR3 region is CASSLAGRADPKNIQYF. The CDR3 DNA reads TGTGCCAGCAGCTTAGCAGGTCGAGCGGACCCCAAAAACATTCAGTACTTC.

This clonotype was observed a few times. This may arise from a read error, as a much more abundant clone is one base away. V usage is TRBV25-1 and J usage is TRBJ2-1; 7 bases are shared with TRBD1. Matching the DNA end better, TRBJ2-7 makes the J call doubtful. This CDR3 is 16 amino acids long. The germline CDR1 and CDR2 sequences are MGHDK and SYGVNS. The CDR3 is CASSDEGRGSYNEQYF. The CDR3 DNA reads TGTGCCAGCAGTGATGAGGGCAGGGGGTCCTACAATGAGCAGTACTTC.